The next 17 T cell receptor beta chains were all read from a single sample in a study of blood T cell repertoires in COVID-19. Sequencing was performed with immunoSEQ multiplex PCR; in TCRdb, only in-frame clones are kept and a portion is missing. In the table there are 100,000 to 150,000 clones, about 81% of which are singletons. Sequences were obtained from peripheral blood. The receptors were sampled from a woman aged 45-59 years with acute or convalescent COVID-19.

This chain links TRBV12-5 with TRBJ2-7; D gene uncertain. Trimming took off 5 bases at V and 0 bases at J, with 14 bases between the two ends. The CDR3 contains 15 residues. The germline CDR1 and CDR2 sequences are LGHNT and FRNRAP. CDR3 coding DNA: TGTGCTAGTGGTCCGTCGTTGTGGGCCTCCTACGAGCAGTACTTC. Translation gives CASGPSLWASYEQYF. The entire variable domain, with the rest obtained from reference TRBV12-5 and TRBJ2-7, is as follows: DARVTQTPRHKVTEMGQEVTMRCQPILGHNTVFWYRQTMMQGLELLAYFRNRAPLDDSGMPKDRFSAEMPDATLATLKIQPSEPRDSAVYFCASGPSLWASYEQYFGPGTRLTVT.

CDR3 amino acids: CAIRGGTGGSYNEQFF. CDR3 nucleotide sequence: TGTGCCATCAGAGGAGGGACAGGAGGCTCCTACAATGAGCAGTTCTTC. The chain has TRBV10-3 and TRBJ2-1; 8 nucleotides agree with TRBD1. Germline values: CDR1 ENHRY, CDR2 SYGVKD. J was trimmed by 0 bases and V by 6 bases; bases with no gene match: 7. The CDR3 runs to 16 residues.

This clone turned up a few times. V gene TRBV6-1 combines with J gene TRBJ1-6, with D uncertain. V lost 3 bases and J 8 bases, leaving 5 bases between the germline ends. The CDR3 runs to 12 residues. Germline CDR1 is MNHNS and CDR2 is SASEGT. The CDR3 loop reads CASSDMYSPLHF. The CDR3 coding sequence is TGTGCCAGCAGTGATATGTATTCACCCCTCCACTTT.

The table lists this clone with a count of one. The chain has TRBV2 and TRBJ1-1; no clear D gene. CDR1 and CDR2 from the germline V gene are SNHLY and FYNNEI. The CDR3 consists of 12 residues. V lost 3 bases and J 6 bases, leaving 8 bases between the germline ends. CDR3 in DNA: TGTGCCAGCAGTGATCAGGTGGCTGAAGCTTTCTTT. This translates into CASSDQVAEAFF.

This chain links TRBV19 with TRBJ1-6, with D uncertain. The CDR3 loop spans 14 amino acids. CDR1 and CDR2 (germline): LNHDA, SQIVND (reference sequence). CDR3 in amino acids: CASCLSSYNSPLHF. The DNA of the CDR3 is TGTGCTTCATGTCTGAGCTCCTATAATTCACCCCTCCACTTT.

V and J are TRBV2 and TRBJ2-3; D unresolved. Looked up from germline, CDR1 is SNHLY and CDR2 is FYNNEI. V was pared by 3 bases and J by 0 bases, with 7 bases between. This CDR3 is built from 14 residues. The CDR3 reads CASSDRTSTDTQYF. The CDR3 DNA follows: TGTGCCAGCAGTGATCGTACTAGCACAGATACGCAGTATTTT.

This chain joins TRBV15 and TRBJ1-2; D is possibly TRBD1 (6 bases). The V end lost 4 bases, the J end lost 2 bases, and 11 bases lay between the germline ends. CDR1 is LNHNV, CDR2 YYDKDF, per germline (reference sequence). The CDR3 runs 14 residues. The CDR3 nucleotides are TGTGCCACCAGCACGGACAGAACCAACTATGGCTACACCTTC. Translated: CATSTDRTNYGYTF.

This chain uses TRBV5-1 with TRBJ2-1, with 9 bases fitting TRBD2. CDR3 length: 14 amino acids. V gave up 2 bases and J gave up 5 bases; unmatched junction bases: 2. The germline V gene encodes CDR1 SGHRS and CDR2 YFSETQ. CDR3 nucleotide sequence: TGCGCCAGCAGCTTTAGCGGGGGTGACAATGAGCAGTTCTTC. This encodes CASSFSGGDNEQFF.

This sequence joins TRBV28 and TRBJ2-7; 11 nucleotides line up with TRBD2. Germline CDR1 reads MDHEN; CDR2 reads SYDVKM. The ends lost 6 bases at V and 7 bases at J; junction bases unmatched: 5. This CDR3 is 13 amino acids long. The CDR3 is CASRTSGTEEQYF. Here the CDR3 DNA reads TGTGCCAGCAGGACTAGCGGGACGGAAGAGCAGTACTTC. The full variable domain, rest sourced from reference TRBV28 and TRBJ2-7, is DVKVTQSSRYLVKRTGEKVFLECVQDMDHENMFWYRQDPGLGLRLIYFSYDVKMKEKGDIPEGYSVSREKKERFSLILESASTNQTSMYLCASRTSGTEEQYFGPGTRLTVT.

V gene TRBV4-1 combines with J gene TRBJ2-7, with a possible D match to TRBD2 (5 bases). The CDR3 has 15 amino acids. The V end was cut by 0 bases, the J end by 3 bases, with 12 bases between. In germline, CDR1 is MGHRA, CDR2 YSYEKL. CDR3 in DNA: TGCGCCAGCAGCCAAGATCAACTAGTCAACTACGAGCAGTACTTC. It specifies CASSQDQLVNYEQYF.

As DNA, the CDR3 is TGTGCCAGTAGTCGGTCTAGCGGGGGGGTGAGCACAGATACGCAGTATTTT. This translates into CASSRSSGGVSTDTQYF. The rearrangement uses TRBV19 and TRBJ2-3, with 12 bases lining up with TRBD2. The junction had 6 bases not matched to a gene; V was cut back by 5 bases and J by 0 bases. Germline V gene lookup returns CDR1 LNHDA and CDR2 SQIVND (reference sequence). The CDR3 contains 17 residues.

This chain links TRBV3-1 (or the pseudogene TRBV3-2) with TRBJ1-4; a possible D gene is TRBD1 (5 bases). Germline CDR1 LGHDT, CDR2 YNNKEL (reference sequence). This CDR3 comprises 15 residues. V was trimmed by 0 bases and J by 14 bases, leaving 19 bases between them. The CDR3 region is CASSQDLRRPEGLFF. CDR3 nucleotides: TGTGCCAGCAGCCAAGATCTTCGCCGCCCGGAGGGGCTGTTTTTT.

CDR3: CASSDFGEETQYF. The CDR3 nucleotides are TGCGCCAGCAGTGATTTCGGGGAGGAGACCCAGTACTTC. The genes are TRBV10-1 and TRBJ2-5; D is perhaps TRBD2 (5 bases). CDR1 and CDR2 from the germline V gene are WNHNN and SYGVQD (reference sequence). Trimming cost V 3 bases and J 5 bases, with 10 bases left between them. This CDR3 is 13 amino acids long.

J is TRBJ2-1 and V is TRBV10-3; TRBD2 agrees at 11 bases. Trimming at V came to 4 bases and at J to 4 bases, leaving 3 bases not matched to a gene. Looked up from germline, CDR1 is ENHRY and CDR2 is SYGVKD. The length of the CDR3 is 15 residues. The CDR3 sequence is CAISGGTSGYNEQFF. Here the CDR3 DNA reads TGTGCCATCAGTGGGGGGACTAGCGGATACAATGAGCAGTTCTTC.

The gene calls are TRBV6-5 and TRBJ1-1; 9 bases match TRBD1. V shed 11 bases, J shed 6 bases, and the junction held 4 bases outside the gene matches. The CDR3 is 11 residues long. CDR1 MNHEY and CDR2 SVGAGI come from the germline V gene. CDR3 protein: CAAQGAAEAFF. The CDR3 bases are TGTGCCGCACAGGGGGCAGCTGAAGCTTTCTTT.

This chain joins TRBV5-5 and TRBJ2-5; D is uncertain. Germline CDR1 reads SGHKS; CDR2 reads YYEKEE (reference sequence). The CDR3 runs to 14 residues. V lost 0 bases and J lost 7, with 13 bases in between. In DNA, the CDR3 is TGTGCCAGCAGCTTGGAGGCAAACCGAGGGACCCAGTACTTC. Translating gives CASSLEANRGTQYF.

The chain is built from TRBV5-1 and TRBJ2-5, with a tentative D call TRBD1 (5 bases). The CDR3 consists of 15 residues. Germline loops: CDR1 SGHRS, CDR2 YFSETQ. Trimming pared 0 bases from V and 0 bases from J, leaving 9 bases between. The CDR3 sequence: CASSLGQLNQETQYF. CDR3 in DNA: TGCGCCAGCAGCTTGGGACAGCTAAACCAAGAGACCCAGTACTTC.